What follows is one TCR beta chain and its context. The antigen is undetermined. The repertoire was sequenced with immunoSEQ multiplex PCR; TCRdb's copy has only in-frame clones and lacks some. The table includes 2,000 to 2,500 clones, approximately 37% detected once. These data belong to a study of T cells in localized non-small cell lung cancer. Germline CDR1 is KGHSH and CDR2 is LQKENI. The length of the CDR3 is 15 residues. V gave up 3 bases and J gave up 0 bases; unmatched junction bases: 2. The study's findings and limits: When the top 100 tumor clones were examined, a median about 60 of them also appeared in the adjacent lung, which was paired and uninvolved.

Specimen: lung tumor tissue, collected before any cancer treatment. This sequence originates from a female donor older than 55 with stage I lung adenocarcinoma. The rearrangement uses TRBV18 and TRBJ2-3; 8 bases fit TRBD2. CDR3 residues: CASSPSGVSTDTQYF. The CDR3 bases are TGTGCCAGCTCACCTAGCGGGGTTAGCACAGATACGCAGTATTTT.